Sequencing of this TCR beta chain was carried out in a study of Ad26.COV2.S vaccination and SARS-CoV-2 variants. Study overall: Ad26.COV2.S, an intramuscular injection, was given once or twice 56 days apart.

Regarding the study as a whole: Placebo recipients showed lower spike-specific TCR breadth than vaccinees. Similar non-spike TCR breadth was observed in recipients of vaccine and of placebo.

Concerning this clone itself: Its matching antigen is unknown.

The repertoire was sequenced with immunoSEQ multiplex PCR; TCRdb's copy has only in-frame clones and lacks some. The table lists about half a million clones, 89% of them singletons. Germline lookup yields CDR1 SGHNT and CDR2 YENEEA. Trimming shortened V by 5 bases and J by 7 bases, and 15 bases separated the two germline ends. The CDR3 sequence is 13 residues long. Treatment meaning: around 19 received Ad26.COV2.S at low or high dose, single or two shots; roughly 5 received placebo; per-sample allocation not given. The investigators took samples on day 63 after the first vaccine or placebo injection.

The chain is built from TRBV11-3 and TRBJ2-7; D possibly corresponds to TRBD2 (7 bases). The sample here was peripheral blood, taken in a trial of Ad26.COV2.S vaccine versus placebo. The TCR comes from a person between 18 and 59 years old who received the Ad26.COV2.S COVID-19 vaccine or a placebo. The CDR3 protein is CASSKGGAGEQYF. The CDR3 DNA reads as TGTGCCAGCAGCAAAGGGGGGGCGGGAGAGCAGTACTTC.